The 14 T cell receptor delta chains below were found in one sample sequenced in a study of DNA immune sequencing with unique molecular identifiers. Primers for all 8 TRDV and 4 TRDJ genes amplified genomic DNA in 32-plex. Adapter PCR followed around 3 barcoding PCR cycles that attached a 12-nucleotide UMI. TCRdb processed the multiplex PCR reads again with the CATT caller. The table lists thousands of delta-chain clones, roughly a tenth of them singletons. Input material: gamma-delta T cells enriched from blood buffy coat, or unenriched PBMCs (not recorded which). These receptors originate from a human donor in good health.

Concerning this clone: A read error likely explains why the TCRdb protein, taken from a much larger clone, differs from this DNA's translation at residue 7; the protein shown is translated from the DNA. The genes are TRDV2 and TRDJ1; 7 nucleotides agree with TRDD3. CDR3 length equals 17 residues. The germline CDR1 and CDR2 sequences are GEAIGNYY and EKD. V dropped 0 bases and J dropped 0; count of bases not matched to a gene: 9. The CDR3 DNA follows: TGTGCCTGTGACACCCTCATGTTGGGGGAGAACACCGATAAACTCATCTTT. Translated: CACDTLMLGENTDKLIF.

In this sample, this clone is medium-sized. V usage is TRDV2 and J usage is TRDJ1; the D gene is possibly TRDD3 (6 bases). Per the germline V gene, CDR1 is GEAIGNYY and CDR2 is EKD. V dropped 0 bases and J dropped 9 bases, with 25 bases sitting between them. The CDR3 length is 17 residues. CDR3 bases: TGTGCCTGTGACACCTTCGGCCTGGGGACGACGGGGGGAGAACTCATCTTT. It specifies CACDTFGLGTTGGELIF.

This clone was counted between two and nine times. This likely stems from a read error, as it lies one base from a far larger clone. The same CDR3 can be traced to other DNA sequences in this sample. J is TRDJ1 and V is TRDV2; D is perhaps TRDD3 (6 bases). The length of the CDR3 is 20 residues. The germline V gene has CDR1 GEAIGNYY and CDR2 EKD. This CDR3 reads CACDTVLVWGSQRESDKLIF. In DNA, the CDR3 is TGTGCCTGCGACACCGTGCTCGTCTGGGGATCCCAGCGGGAGTCCGATAAACTCATCTTT.

In the case of this clone: TCRdb pairs this DNA with a much larger clone's protein that differs at residue 15, likely a read error; the protein shown was translated from the DNA. The V and J genes are TRDV3 and TRDJ2; 9 bases map to TRDD3. The better agreement between TRDJ1 and the DNA end casts doubt on the J call. The CDR3 contains 16 residues. CDR1 is TVYSNPD, CDR2 GDNSRS, per germline (reference sequence). In DNA, the CDR3 is TGTGCCTTTGGGGAGATGGGGGATAACTCGACAGCACAACTCATCTTT. Protein product: CAFGEMGDNSTAQLIF.

As concerns this clone: This DNA translates differently at residue 6 from the TCRdb protein, which is that of a much larger clone; a read error is likely, and the protein shown is the DNA's own translation. The genes are TRDV2 and TRDJ1; 10 bases agree with TRDD3. CDR1 is GEAIGNYY, CDR2 EKD, per germline. With V trimmed by 3 bases and J by 1 base, 13 bases remained unmatched. The CDR3 is 18 amino acids. The CDR3 reads CACDAFSTGGFLTDKLIF. The CDR3 nucleotides read TGTGCCTGTGACGCTTTTAGTACTGGGGGATTCCTCACCGATAAACTCATCTTT.

The chain recombines TRDV1 with TRDJ3; TRDD3 matches 7 bases. In the absence of a J gene in TCRdb, the DNA was matched to germline to assign it here. Germline values: CDR1 TSWWSYY, CDR2 QGS. The CDR3 spans 23 residues. Losses at the gene ends were 7 bases for V and 2 bases for J; bases not matched to a gene: 26. The CDR3 protein is CALVVKFPANRDTYPWDTRQMFF. The CDR3 bases are TGTGCTCTTGTGGTGAAGTTCCCCGCTAACCGGGATACTTACCCCTGGGACACCCGACAGATGTTTTTC.

This clone was counted a few times. The protein that TCRdb holds for this DNA derives from a much larger clone and differs from the translated DNA at residue 17, which likely indicates a read error; the protein shown here is translated from the DNA. V gene TRDV2 combines with J gene TRDJ1, with TRDD3 matching 13 bases. Germline values: CDR1 GEAIGNYY, CDR2 EKD. This CDR3 is built from 20 residues. CDR3 protein: CACDTVATGGYGGYTDNLIF. As DNA, the CDR3 is TGTGCCTGTGACACCGTCGCTACTGGGGGATACGGAGGGTACACCGATAACCTCATCTTT.

Of note for this clone: TCRdb lists the protein of a much larger clone for this DNA, which differs at residue 7, so this is likely a read error; the protein given here is translated from the DNA itself. V and J are TRDV2 and TRDJ1; 10 bases map to TRDD3. Germline V lookup: CDR1 GEAIGNYY, CDR2 EKD. This CDR3 spans 18 amino acids. The V segment lost 3 bases and the J segment 1 base; nucleotides outside the gene matches: 13. The CDR3 sequence is CACDAIRTGGFLTDKLIF. The CDR3 bases are TGTGCCTGTGACGCTATTAGAACTGGGGGATTCCTCACCGATAAACTCATCTTT.

This clone has just a few counts. A far larger clone differs by one base, so this is likely a read error. This CDR3 is also generated by other DNA sequences in the sample. Here the CDR3 reads CAFSLPTSLWGIPFLTAQLFF. The CDR3 DNA reads TGTGCCTTTAGCCTTCCTACGTCTCTCTGGGGGATCCCTTTTTTGACAGCACAACTCTTCTTT. V usage is TRDV3 and J usage is TRDJ2; D might be TRDD2 or TRDD3, each matching 9 bases. Germline CDR1 reads TVYSNPD; CDR2 reads GDNSRS (reference sequence). Between the trimmed V and J ends, which lost 0 bases and 1 base, there was a span of 30 bases. The length of the CDR3 is 21 residues.

In the case of this clone: TCRdb assigns this DNA the protein of a much larger clone, which departs from its translation at residue 7; this likely reflects a read error, and the protein shown comes from translating the DNA. The chain links TRDV2 to TRDJ1; a possible D gene is TRDD3 (5 bases). CDR1 GEAIGNYY and CDR2 EKD come from the germline V gene. Trimming shortened V by 1 base and J by 0 bases, and 29 bases separated the two germline ends. CDR3 length equals 21 residues. CDR3 sequence reads: CACDTLISHYTGSPYTDKLIF. CDR3 sequence (DNA): TGTGCCTGTGACACTCTTATTTCCCATTATACTGGCAGCCCGTACACCGATAAACTCATCTTT.

Only a few counts were recorded for this clone. This likely stems from a read error, as it lies one base from a far larger clone. The same CDR3 also results from other DNA sequences found in this sample. The chain recombines TRDV2 with TRDJ1; no clear D. The V and J ends lost 4 bases and 3 bases respectively, with 14 bases between them. Germline loops: CDR1 GEAIGNYY, CDR2 EKD. The CDR3 has 14 amino acids. The CDR3 here is CACDTVALPDKLIF. The CDR3 nucleotides read TGTGCCTGTGATACCGTCGCGCTACCCGATAAACTCATCTTT.

The sample holds a few counts of this clone. A far larger clone is one base from this, pointing to a likely read error. V gene TRAV38-2/DV8 combines with J gene TRDJ1; TRDD3 aligns across 12 bases. In germline, CDR1 is TSESDYY, CDR2 QEAYKQQN. The CDR3 is 23 amino acids. The V segment lost 2 bases and the J segment 0 bases; nucleotides outside the gene matches: 23. The CDR3 is CAYRRPALRIYWGILRDTDKLIF. The DNA for the CDR3 is TGTGCTTATAGGAGACCGGCCCTTCGAATTTACTGGGGGATACTTAGGGACACCGATAAACTCATCTTT.

Points on this clone: A far larger clone is just one base off, so this is likely a read error. The chain joins TRDV2 to TRDJ2; 11 nucleotides agree with TRDD3. Looked up from germline, CDR1 is GEAIGNYY and CDR2 is EKD. V was clipped by 3 bases and J by 11 bases; unmatched bases: 10. The CDR3 runs to 15 residues. CDR3 DNA: TGTGCCTGTGACGCCTTACTGGGGGATATAGGGCAACTCTTCTTT. It codes for CACDALLGDIGQLFF.

This clone was counted between two and nine times. A far larger clone is a single base away, which makes a read error likely. Additional DNA sequences in this sample encode the identical CDR3. The genes are TRDV2 and TRDJ1, with D tentatively TRDD3 (6 bases). V was pared by 0 bases and J by 0 bases, with 25 bases between. Looked up from germline, CDR1 is GEAIGNYY and CDR2 is EKD. The CDR3 sequence is 20 residues long. Here the CDR3 DNA reads TGTGCCTGTGACACCCTGAGGGTTTCAGGGGGACACGAGTACACCGATAAACTCATCTTT. It codes for CACDTLRVSGGHEYTDKLIF.